This T cell receptor beta chain was identified in a study of blood T cell repertoires in COVID-19 (dated by TCRdb to about 2020). For the wider study: The collaborator samples originated in the United States, Italy and Spain and spanned the acute and convalescent phases of COVID-19. A freely available public database, intended as a resource for researchers studying the immune response to SARS-CoV-2, is where the repertoires were released. Subjects who had been exposed to COVID-19, were actively infected with it, or had recovered from it provided the deeply sampled blood TCRbeta repertoires that made up the dataset. The prospective study material was composed of cDNA or gDNA derived from T cells, B-cell-depleted T cells, or PBMCs. Nearly every sample came with metadata listing a de-identified subject ID, COVID-19 status, age in years and sex. Where available, HLA class I and class II types were taken from metadata supplied by the sample provider and were not determined by assay-based typing. The samples were drawn from the first 160 participants of the ongoing ImmuneRACE study and from roughly 1,300 subjects provided by 6 global collaborators. Points the paper makes about the study in general: How much clinical and demographic metadata was included differed by source and by participant, and the metadata was provided uncurated.

Participants in the prospective study were aged 18 to 89 years, lived in some 24 United States geographic areas, and enrolled through a virtual design. To assign participants to cohorts, the prospective study relied on clinical history that participants themselves reported in a screening survey and a study questionnaire. Mobile phlebotomists in the prospective study collected whole blood, serum and a nasopharyngeal or oropharyngeal swab from every participant. Over a roughly two-month period, participants in the prospective study had the option of providing additional blood draws and questionnaires. Before DNA extraction, prospective study blood samples were shipped either frozen or at room temperature. This clone has only a few counts. What this receptor recognizes is not known. Base-call qualities are not available, and no considerably larger clone is one nucleotide away. TCRbeta CDR3 regions were amplified from genomic DNA using the immunoSEQ Assay, a bias-controlled multiplex PCR. The paper's processing steps were these. The number of nucleated cells in each sample was estimated from the amplification of reference gene primers within the assay. To quantify the absolute abundance of each unique TCRbeta CDR3 rearrangement, sequence reads were collapsed and filtered. For each sample, productive Simpson clonality was calculated as the square root of Simpson's diversity index over productive rearrangements. Entries here come from immuneACCESS through TCRdb and include only in-frame sequences with V and J called. Some clones fail to appear in such tables; in the studies checked, an unresolved V gene covers under half of the shortfall, and the cause of the remainder is unknown. The D gene and trimming were derived from the DNA, and the V and J assignments and clone size from that table. This sample comprises 300,000 to 500,000 clones, 88% of them detected only once. The ten largest clones capture approximately 2.1% of the sample.

The CDR3 runs 15 residues from the cysteine to the phenylalanine. The only DNA kept is the CDR3, 45 bases in frame from the first base. The V end gives up 2 bases and the J end 9 bases, leaving 6 bases in the junction not matched to a gene. Looking up the germline V gene yields CDR1 SNHLY and CDR2 FYNNEI. The chain joins TRBV2 to TRBJ1-6, with 8 middle bases fitting TRBD1. This receptor was taken from a woman aged 40 to 50 with acute COVID-19. The sequenced sample consisted of PBMCs or T cells enriched from blood (not recorded which). The CDR3: CASSERTGGFSPLHF. In nucleotides, the sequence is TGTGCCAGCAGTGAACGTACAGGGGGTTTTTCACCCCTCCACTTT.